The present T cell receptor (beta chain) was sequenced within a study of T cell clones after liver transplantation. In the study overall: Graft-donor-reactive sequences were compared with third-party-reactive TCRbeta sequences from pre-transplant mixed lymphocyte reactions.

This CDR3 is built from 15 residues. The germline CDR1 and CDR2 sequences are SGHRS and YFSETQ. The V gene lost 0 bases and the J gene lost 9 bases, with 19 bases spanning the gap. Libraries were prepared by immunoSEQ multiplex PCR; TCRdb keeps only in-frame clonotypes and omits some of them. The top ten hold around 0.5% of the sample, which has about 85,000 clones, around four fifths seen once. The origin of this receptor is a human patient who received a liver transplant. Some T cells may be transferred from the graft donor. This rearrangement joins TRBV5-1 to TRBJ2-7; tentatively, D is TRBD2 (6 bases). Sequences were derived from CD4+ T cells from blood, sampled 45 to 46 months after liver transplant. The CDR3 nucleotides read TGCGCCAGCAGCTTGGAGGGGCAGGGACTGACTCGGCAGTACTTC. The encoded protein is CASSLEGQGLTRQYF.